Listed here are 20 T cell receptor beta chains from one sample, sequenced in a study of identifying expanded T cells in peripheral blood. Profiled with immunoSEQ multiplex PCR; TCRdb holds only in-frame clones, not every one. The sample has around 100,000 clones, approximately 89% seen once. The sample was blood. These receptors were collected from a person aged 18 to 75 in good health.

This chain joins TRBV4-1 and TRBJ2-5, with D perhaps TRBD1 or TRBD2 (6 bases each). Germline values: CDR1 MGHRA, CDR2 YSYEKL. Trimming removed 0 bases at V and 2 bases at J, with 16 bases between. This CDR3 has 17 residues. The CDR3 DNA reads TGCGCCAGCAGCCAAGATCCCAGGGGTCGGGGGCAAGAGACCCAGTACTTC. This encodes CASSQDPRGRGQETQYF.

V and J are TRBV2 and TRBJ2-1, with 8 bases that match TRBD2. The CDR3 runs 14 residues. The V and J ends lost 5 bases and 9 bases, in that order; junction bases with no gene match: 9. Germline V gives CDR1 SNHLY, CDR2 FYNNEI. CDR3 coding DNA: TGTGCCAGCAGTAGACCGGGGGGGCGGATTGAGCAGTTCTTC. It specifies CASSRPGGRIEQFF.

The J gene is TRBJ2-5, the V gene TRBV11-3, with 7 positions matching TRBD2. The V gene end was trimmed by 5 bases and the J gene end by 1 base; junction bases not matched to a gene: 4. Germline CDR1 SGHNT, CDR2 YENEEA. The CDR3 consists of 14 residues. The CDR3 bases are TGTGCCAGCAGCCCGACGGGAGGCCAAGAGACCCAGTACTTC. Its protein is CASSPTGGQETQYF. Full variable domain (rest looked up from reference TRBV11-3 and TRBJ2-5): EAGVVQSPRYKIIEKKQPVAFWCNPISGHNTLYWYLQNLGQGPELLIRYENEEAVDDSQLPKDRFSAERLKGVDSTLKIQPAELGDSAVYLCASSPTGGQETQYFGPGTRLLVL.

The chain couples TRBV5-1 to TRBJ2-5; TRBD1 matches at 7 bases. The CDR3 has 13 amino acids. Germline V gene lookup returns CDR1 SGHRS and CDR2 YFSETQ. J lost 8 bases, V lost 0 bases, and 4 bases had no gene match. Written as DNA, the CDR3 is TGCGCCAGCAGCTTGGACAGGGGTCAAACCCAGTACTTC. Encoded protein: CASSLDRGQTQYF.

J is TRBJ2-7 and V is TRBV6-5, with D unresolved. The CDR3 has 14 amino acids. Germline CDR1 reads MNHEY; CDR2 reads SVGAGI. Trimming took off 4 bases at V and 1 base at J, with 11 bases between the two ends. CDR3 sequence: CASSLFGQSYEQYF. The DNA of the CDR3 is TGTGCCAGCAGTTTATTTGGGCAGTCCTACGAGCAGTACTTC.

The J gene is TRBJ2-2, the V gene TRBV4-3; TRBD1 matches 9 bases. This CDR3 is 16 amino acids long. Germline-derived CDR1 and CDR2 are LGHNA and YSLEER. V trimming: 0 bases; J trimming: 6 bases; junction bases outside the gene matches: 5. DNA for the CDR3: TGCGCCAGCAGCCAAGAATGGGGGACAGGGTCCGGGGAGCTGTTTTTT. It specifies CASSQEWGTGSGELFF.

This chain connects TRBV15 to TRBJ2-1; 15 bases are shared with TRBD2. This CDR3 has 22 amino acids. Germline loops: CDR1 LNHNV, CDR2 YYDKDF (reference sequence). V was clipped by 1 base and J by 0 bases; unmatched bases: 13. CDR3 bases: TGTGCCACCAGCAGAGGGACTAGCGGGAGGGCCGCGGCCTGGAGCTCCTACAATGAGCAGTTCTTC. Protein: CATSRGTSGRAAAWSSYNEQFF.

This clone appeared a few times. The chain has TRBV6-5 and TRBJ1-2; D is unresolved. The length of the CDR3 is 14 residues. The germline V and J ends were trimmed by 7 bases and 0 bases, with 12 bases remaining between them. Germline-derived CDR1 and CDR2 are MNHEY and SVGAGI. CDR3 nucleotides: TGTGCCAGCACTCGGTGGGGTACTAACTATGGCTACACCTTC. Protein sequence: CASTRWGTNYGYTF.

The V and J genes are TRBV4-1 and TRBJ1-2, with 12 bases that match TRBD1. V lost 5 bases and J lost 7; bases outside the gene matches: 8. Germline CDR1 MGHRA, CDR2 YSYEKL. CDR3 length equals 15 residues. The CDR3 nucleotides read TGCGCCAGCAGCGAAAGGGACAGGGGGCAGGGTGGCTACACCTTC. Its translation is CASSERDRGQGGYTF.

This chain joins TRBV5-4 and TRBJ1-2, with D possibly matching TRBD1 (6 bases). The CDR3 totals 19 residues. Germline values: CDR1 SGHNT, CDR2 YYREEE (reference sequence). Trimming pared 0 bases from V and 3 bases from J, leaving 24 bases between. The CDR3 nucleotides read TGTGCCAGCAGCTTGGTGGATAGCGACCCACAGGGATACTACTATGGCTACACCTTC. Its protein product is CASSLVDSDPQGYYYGYTF.

This chain joins TRBV2 and TRBJ2-1; TRBD2 matches 14 bases. J was trimmed by 5 bases and V by 0 bases; bases with no gene match: 12. CDR1 SNHLY and CDR2 FYNNEI come from the germline V gene. CDR3 length equals 20 residues. Here the CDR3 DNA reads TGTGCCAGCAGTGAAGCGGGACTAGCGGGGGCCCATTTTATGGACAATGAGCAGTTCTTC. Residues: CASSEAGLAGAHFMDNEQFF.

The chain uses TRBV7-7 and TRBJ2-1; 7 bases are shared with TRBD2. The junction had 5 bases not matched to a gene; V was cut back by 5 bases and J by 7 bases. The CDR3 is made up of 13 amino acids. Germline V gene sequence: CDR1 SSHAT, CDR2 FNYEAQ (reference sequence). The CDR3 loop is CASSPIAGNEQFF. The CDR3 nucleotides read TGTGCCAGCAGCCCAATAGCGGGTAATGAGCAGTTCTTC.

The chain joins TRBV15 to TRBJ2-7; D perhaps matches TRBD2 (6 bases). Germline V gene sequence: CDR1 LNHNV, CDR2 YYDKDF (reference sequence). V was pared by 3 bases and J by 5 bases, with 17 bases between. The CDR3 loop spans 15 amino acids. For the CDR3, the DNA is TGTGCCACCAGCAGGCGATTGGAACTAGCTGACGAGCAGTACTTC. This translates into CATSRRLELADEQYF. Filled out from reference TRBV15 and TRBJ2-7, the complete variable domain reads DAMVIQNPRYQVTQFGKPVTLSCSQTLNHNVMYWYQQKSSQAPKLLFHYYDKDFNNEADTPDNFQSRRPNTSFCFLDIRSPGLGDTAMYLCATSRRLELADEQYFGPGTRLTVT.

This clone was detected a few times. V and J are TRBV15 and TRBJ2-2, with TRBD1 matching 7 bases. The CDR3 extends over 15 amino acids. The germline V gene encodes CDR1 LNHNV and CDR2 YYDKDF (reference sequence). V dropped 1 base and J dropped 8; count of bases not matched to a gene: 7. The CDR3 sequence is CATSRGDRVSGELFF. CDR3 DNA: TGTGCCACCAGCAGAGGAGACAGGGTCTCGGGGGAGCTGTTTTTT.

The chain links TRBV29-1 to TRBJ1-5; D possibly corresponds to TRBD1 (6 bases). Germline assignment: CDR1 SQVTM and CDR2 ANQGSEA. V shed 5 bases and J shed 3 bases, with 11 bases lying between them. This CDR3 spans 13 amino acids. The CDR3 protein is CSVRGTNNQPQHF. The CDR3 DNA sequence: TGCAGCGTTAGAGGGACAAACAATCAGCCCCAGCATTTT.

The rearrangement uses TRBV6-6 and TRBJ2-1, with D maybe TRBD2 (6 bases). The germline V and J ends were trimmed by 9 bases and 6 bases, with 12 bases remaining between them. The CDR3 extends over 12 amino acids. Germline-derived CDR1 and CDR2 are MNHNY and SVGAGI (reference sequence). Written as DNA, the CDR3 is TGTGCCAGTGGAGGGCTCGGCAATGAGCAGTTCTTC. As protein: CASGGLGNEQFF.

The V call is TRBV9, the J call TRBJ1-1, with D possibly matching TRBD1 (6 bases). Germline assignment: CDR1 SGDLS and CDR2 YYNGEE. The CDR3 is 14 residues long. Trimming removed 4 bases from V and 1 base from J, with 11 bases in between. DNA of the CDR3: TGTGCCAGCAGCCCTCAGACAGGGAACACTGAAGCTTTCTTT. Its translation is CASSPQTGNTEAFF.

This chain uses TRBV19 with TRBJ1-1; D gene uncertain. Per germline, CDR1 LNHDA and CDR2 SQIVND (reference sequence). The CDR3 totals 14 residues. Trimming shortened V by 0 bases and J by 5 bases, and 10 bases separated the two germline ends. Here the CDR3 DNA reads TGTGCCAGTAGTATAGATCGCAGGTCTACTGAAGCTTTCTTT. This sequence encodes CASSIDRRSTEAFF.

The chain combines TRBV9 with TRBJ1-4; D is ambiguous. The CDR3 extends over 16 amino acids. Between the trimmed V and J ends, which lost 3 bases and 8 bases, there was a span of 20 bases. The germline V gene encodes CDR1 SGDLS and CDR2 YYNGEE. CDR3 in amino acids: CASSAQTLGLEEKLFF. Here the CDR3 DNA reads TGTGCCAGCAGCGCCCAGACATTAGGACTGGAGGAAAAACTGTTTTTT.

The chain couples TRBV12-5 to TRBJ2-5; 7 bases line up with TRBD2. This CDR3 spans 15 amino acids. Per the germline V gene, CDR1 is LGHNT and CDR2 is FRNRAP. J gave up 6 bases and V 1 base, and 8 bases lay outside the gene matches. The CDR3 here is CASGLDLPGLKTQYF. Written as DNA, the CDR3 is TGTGCTAGTGGTTTGGACCTCCCGGGACTAAAGACCCAGTACTTC.